Listed below are T cell receptor beta chains from one sample, sequenced in a study of shared clonotypes between healthy human individuals. Using immunoSEQ multiplex PCR, the repertoire was profiled, and TCRdb retains in-frame clones only, with some absent. The table records about 2.1 million clones, just over 90% of them present only once. The sample taken for sequencing was naive CD8+ T cells from PBMCs. The receptors were sampled from a man between 18 and 29 years old in good health. Some clones in this sample may be carry-over from other donors' samples. Both conserved end residues are part of each CDR3. Fields, in order: clone size, J gene, D gene, V gene, CDR3 DNA, CDR3 protein. D genes are given only for firm matches. Clone size is shown for a subset of rows, as once, few, many or a class of expanded clone.

clone_size: few
j_call: TRBJ1-1
d_call: -
v_call: TRBV7-8
cdr3_nt: TGTGCCAGCAGCTTAGCGCTAGGGAACACTGAAGCTTTCTTT
cdr3_aa: CASSLALGNTEAFF

clone_size: -
j_call: TRBJ1-2
d_call: -
v_call: TRBV7-2
cdr3_nt: TGTGCCAGCAGCTTAGCCTCCTATGGCTACACCTTC
cdr3_aa: CASSLASYGYTF

clone_size: -
j_call: TRBJ2-7
d_call: -
v_call: TRBV7-9
cdr3_nt: TGTGCCAGCAGCTCCCCCCAGCTCCCCTACGAGCAGTACTTC
cdr3_aa: CASSSPQLPYEQYF

clone_size: once
j_call: TRBJ2-3
d_call: TRBD2
v_call: TRBV27
cdr3_nt: TGTGCCAGCAGCTCCACAGCGGGAGGGCCGACAGATACGCAGTATTTT
cdr3_aa: CASSSTAGGPTDTQYF

clone_size: -
j_call: TRBJ2-1
d_call: TRBD2
v_call: TRBV29-1
cdr3_nt: TGCAGCGTTGAGGGGGAGGGCTCCTACAATGAGCAGTTCTTC
cdr3_aa: CSVEGEGSYNEQFF

clone_size: -
j_call: TRBJ2-7
d_call: -
v_call: TRBV15
cdr3_nt: TGTGCCACCAGCAGAGATTATGCCGCTTCCTACGAGCAGTACTTC
cdr3_aa: CATSRDYAASYEQYF

clone_size: -
j_call: TRBJ1-5
d_call: -
v_call: TRBV19
cdr3_nt: TGTGCCAGTAGTATTCGACAGCAGGTTCATCAGCCCCAGCATTTT
cdr3_aa: CASSIRQQVHQPQHF

clone_size: -
j_call: TRBJ1-5
d_call: -
v_call: TRBV4-2
cdr3_nt: TGTGCCAGCAGCCAATCGGGACCGAGTAGCAATCAGCCCCAGCATTTT
cdr3_aa: CASSQSGPSSNQPQHF

clone_size: -
j_call: TRBJ1-1
d_call: -
v_call: TRBV4-3
cdr3_nt: TGCGCCAGCAGCCAATCCGAGGGGAACACTGAAGCTTTCTTT
cdr3_aa: CASSQSEGNTEAFF

clone_size: few
j_call: TRBJ1-1
d_call: -
v_call: TRBV19
cdr3_nt: TGTGCCAGTAGTCTTTTTGGTGCCAGGGAAGCTTTCTTT
cdr3_aa: CASSLFGAREAFF

clone_size: -
j_call: TRBJ2-7
d_call: -
v_call: TRBV11-2
cdr3_nt: TGTGCCAGCAGCTTAGAAATCCAGCCGTGGGAGCAGTACTTC
cdr3_aa: CASSLEIQPWEQYF

clone_size: once
j_call: TRBJ1-1
d_call: -
v_call: TRBV15
cdr3_nt: TGTGCCACCAGCAGAGATCCCGGGGTATTCACTGAAGCTTTCTTT
cdr3_aa: CATSRDPGVFTEAFF

clone_size: -
j_call: TRBJ1-2
d_call: -
v_call: TRBV19
cdr3_nt: TGTGCCAGTAGTGCAAATCAGGGTTGGGATGGCTACACCTTC
cdr3_aa: CASSANQGWDGYTF

clone_size: -
j_call: TRBJ2-1
d_call: TRBD1
v_call: TRBV28
cdr3_nt: TGTGCCACCATGGACAGGGCCAATGAGTTCTTC
cdr3_aa: CATMDRANEFF

clone_size: -
j_call: TRBJ2-1
d_call: TRBD2
v_call: TRBV19
cdr3_nt: TGTGCCAGTAGTCTGACTAGCGGGCCTTACAATGAGCAGTTCTTC
cdr3_aa: CASSLTSGPYNEQFF